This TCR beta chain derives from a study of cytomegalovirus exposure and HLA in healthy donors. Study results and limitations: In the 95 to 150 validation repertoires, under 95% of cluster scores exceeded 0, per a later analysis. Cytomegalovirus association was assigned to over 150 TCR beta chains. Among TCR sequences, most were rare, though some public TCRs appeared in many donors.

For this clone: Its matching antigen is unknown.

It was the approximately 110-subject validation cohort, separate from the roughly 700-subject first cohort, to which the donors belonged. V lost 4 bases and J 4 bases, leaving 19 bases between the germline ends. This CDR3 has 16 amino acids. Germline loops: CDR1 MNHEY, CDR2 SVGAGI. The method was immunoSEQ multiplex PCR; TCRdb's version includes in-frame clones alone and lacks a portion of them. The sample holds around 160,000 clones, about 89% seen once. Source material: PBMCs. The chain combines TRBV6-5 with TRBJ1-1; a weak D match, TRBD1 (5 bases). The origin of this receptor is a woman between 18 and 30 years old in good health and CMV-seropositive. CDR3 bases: TGTGCCAGCAGTTGGGACTTTATGGAGGTTGGCACTGAAGCTTTCTTT. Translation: CASSWDFMEVGTEAFF.